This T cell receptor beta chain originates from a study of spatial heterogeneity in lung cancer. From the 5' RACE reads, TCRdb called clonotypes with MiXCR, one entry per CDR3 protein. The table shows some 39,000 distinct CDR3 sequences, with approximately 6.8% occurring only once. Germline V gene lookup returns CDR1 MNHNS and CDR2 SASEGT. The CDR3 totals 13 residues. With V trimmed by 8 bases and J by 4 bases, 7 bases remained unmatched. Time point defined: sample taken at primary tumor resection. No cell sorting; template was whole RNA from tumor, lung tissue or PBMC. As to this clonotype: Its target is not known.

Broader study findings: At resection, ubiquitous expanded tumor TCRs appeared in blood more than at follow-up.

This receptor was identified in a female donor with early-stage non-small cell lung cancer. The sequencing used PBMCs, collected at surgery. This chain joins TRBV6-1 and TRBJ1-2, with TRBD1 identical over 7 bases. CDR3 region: CASPGQNLYGYTF. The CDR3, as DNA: TGTGCCAGCCCGGGACAGAACCTCTATGGCTACACCTTC.